One and the same sample provided the 21 T cell receptor beta chains below, sequenced in a study of OX40 agonist ivuxolimab in advanced cancers. Repertoires were generated with immunoSEQ multiplex PCR, while TCRdb's copy carries only in-frame clones and drops some. The sample lists about 71,000 clones, 80% to 85% seen once, with over 4% in the top ten. The material was CD4+ or CD8+ T cells sorted from blood, obtained in a trial of the OX40 agonist ivuxolimab. Receptor source: an adult with an advanced solid tumor such as melanoma, head and neck, liver or kidney cancer.

This sequence joins TRBV6-4 and TRBJ1-5; D possibly corresponds to TRBD1 (5 bases). Per germline, CDR1 MRHNA and CDR2 SNTAGT. This CDR3 is 16 amino acids long. Trimming cost V 5 bases and J 1 base, with 15 bases left between them. CDR3 protein: CASSYAGPQSNQPQHF. For the CDR3, the DNA is TGTGCCAGCAGTTACGCGGGGCCCCAAAGCAATCAGCCCCAGCATTTT.

The genes are TRBV5-4 and TRBJ2-3; TRBD2 matches 15 bases. This CDR3 has 17 residues. The germline V gene has CDR1 SGHNT and CDR2 YYREEE (reference sequence). V was pared by 4 bases and J by 4 bases, with 7 bases of the junction left unmatched. CDR3 bases: TGTGCCAGCAGCATCGGACTAGCGGGAGGGGGGGCAGATACGCAGTATTTT. Amino acids: CASSIGLAGGGADTQYF.

The chain couples TRBV5-1 to TRBJ2-1, with 7 bases fitting TRBD1. The CDR3 covers 14 residues. The V and J ends lost 2 bases and 6 bases, in that order; junction bases with no gene match: 5. Per germline, CDR1 SGHRS and CDR2 YFSETQ. The CDR3 region is CASSFQTGSNEQFF. CDR3 nucleotides: TGCGCCAGCAGCTTCCAGACAGGGTCCAATGAGCAGTTCTTC.

This clone was picked up one time. The chain couples TRBV2 to TRBJ1-6; tentative D call: TRBD1 (5 bases). V was trimmed by 5 bases and J by 7 bases, leaving 12 bases between them. From germline, CDR1 is SNHLY and CDR2 FYNNEI. This CDR3 has 14 residues. CDR3 region: CASSQEGRNSPLHF. The CDR3 nucleotides are TGTGCCAGCAGTCAGGAGGGGAGGAATTCACCCCTCCACTTT.

V gene TRBV5-6 combines with J gene TRBJ2-5, with 7 bases lining up with TRBD1. The CDR3 totals 18 residues. After removal of 1 base from V and 0 bases from J, the junction contained 12 bases not matched to a gene. Germline CDR1 is SGHDT and CDR2 is YYEEEE. CDR3 sequence (DNA): TGTGCCAGCAGCTTGAGACAGGGAAATAACCAGTACCAAGAGACCCAGTACTTC. Translation gives CASSLRQGNNQYQETQYF.

This rearrangement joins TRBV7-3 to TRBJ2-2, with D unresolved. This CDR3 comprises 13 residues. The V and J ends lost 3 bases and 7 bases respectively, with 9 bases between them. CDR1 SGHTA and CDR2 FQGTGA come from the germline V gene. CDR3 nucleotides: TGTGCCAGCAGCTTTCTGACAAGCGGGGAGCTGTTTTTT. It yields the protein CASSFLTSGELFF.

This rearrangement joins TRBV5-1 to TRBJ1-2; D uncertain. Trimming took off 2 bases at V and 8 bases at J, with 16 bases between the two ends. CDR3 length: 14 amino acids. Germline lookup yields CDR1 SGHRS and CDR2 YFSETQ. CDR3 sequence (DNA): TGCGCCAGCAGCTTAGGGTTGGGCCCTACGGGCTACACCTTC. Translated: CASSLGLGPTGYTF.

The genes are TRBV5-1 and TRBJ2-1, with D unresolved. CDR3 length: 15 amino acids. The ends were cut back, 0 bases at V and 0 bases at J, with 7 bases in the middle. From germline, CDR1 is SGHRS and CDR2 YFSETQ. CDR3 sequence: CASSLAEVSYNEQFF. The CDR3 bases are TGCGCCAGCAGCTTGGCCGAGGTCTCCTACAATGAGCAGTTCTTC.

This clone was recorded once. The chain combines TRBV16 with TRBJ2-3, with D perhaps being TRBD1 or TRBD2 (5 bases each). The length of the CDR3 is 15 residues. The germline V gene encodes CDR1 KGHSY and CDR2 FQNENV. The V end was cut by 0 bases, the J end by 4 bases, with 11 bases between. In DNA form, the CDR3 reads TGTGCCAGCAGCCAATCGTTGGGGGTCTCAGATACGCAGTATTTT. Translated: CASSQSLGVSDTQYF.

This clone was seen only a few times. Other DNA sequences in this specimen translate into the identical CDR3. The chain is built from TRBV6-5 and TRBJ2-2; a possible D gene is TRBD1 (5 bases). Trimming took off 2 bases at V and 4 bases at J, with 8 bases between the two ends. The CDR3 length is 14 residues. Germline V gives CDR1 MNHEY, CDR2 SVGAGI. DNA for the CDR3: TGTGCCAGCAGTTACGACAGTGGCACCGGGGAGCTGTTTTTT. Protein sequence: CASSYDSGTGELFF.

This sequence joins TRBV6-5 and TRBJ2-3; TRBD2 matches at 7 bases. There are 15 residues in the CDR3. Germline CDR1 and CDR2: MNHEY and SVGAGI. Trimming cost V 6 bases and J 6 bases; bases outside gene matches: 12. CDR3 amino acids: CASSLTTGGADTQYF. The CDR3 DNA sequence: TGTGCCAGCAGCCTCACGACGGGAGGAGCCGATACGCAGTATTTT.

The gene calls are TRBV15 and TRBJ1-2; D may be TRBD1 (5 bases). The germline CDR1 and CDR2 sequences are LNHNV and YYDKDF (reference sequence). With 0 bases removed from V and 10 bases from J, the gap between germline ends came to 12 bases. The CDR3 runs to 13 residues. The CDR3 DNA sequence: TGTGCCACCAGCAGAGAGGTGGGGGGGTTCTACACCTTC. It specifies CATSREVGGFYTF. Full variable domain (remainder filled in from reference TRBV15 and TRBJ1-2): DAMVIQNPRYQVTQFGKPVTLSCSQTLNHNVMYWYQQKSSQAPKLLFHYYDKDFNNEADTPDNFQSRRPNTSFCFLDIRSPGLGDTAMYLCATSREVGGFYTFGSGTRLTVV.

This clone came up once. The same CDR3 arises from other DNA sequences in this sample as well. The chain is built from TRBV19 and TRBJ1-1; D remains ambiguous. Germline CDR1 reads LNHDA; CDR2 reads SQIVND (reference sequence). Trimming took off 3 bases at V and 1 base at J, with 6 bases between the two ends. The CDR3 has 13 amino acids. CDR3 sequence (DNA): TGTGCCAGTAGTATTGTCCCGAACACTGAAGCTTTCTTT. It is translated as CASSIVPNTEAFF.

This clone was seen a handful of times. The rearrangement joins TRBV2 to TRBJ2-7, with 8 positions matching TRBD1. The V segment lost 6 bases and the J segment 6 bases; nucleotides outside the gene matches: 4. The CDR3 extends over 12 amino acids. From germline, CDR1 is SNHLY and CDR2 FYNNEI. The CDR3 loop reads CASRYTGGEQYF. The CDR3 region has the DNA TGTGCCAGCAGGTACACAGGGGGCGAGCAGTACTTC.

The V and J genes are TRBV18 and TRBJ2-5; D call uncertain. The V and J ends lost 2 bases and 7 bases respectively, with 8 bases between them. In germline, CDR1 is KGHSH, CDR2 LQKENI. The CDR3 runs 12 residues. Here the CDR3 DNA reads TGTGCCAGCTCACCAGGGGAAGGGACCCAGTACTTC. Its protein product is CASSPGEGTQYF.

This chain connects TRBV9 to TRBJ1-1, with D maybe TRBD1 (5 bases). Trimming cost V 4 bases and J 0 bases, with 19 bases left between them. Germline V gene lookup returns CDR1 SGDLS and CDR2 YYNGEE. This CDR3 has 17 residues. Here the CDR3 reads CASSPPGAGPMNTEAFF. The DNA of the CDR3 is TGTGCCAGCAGCCCTCCCGGGGCAGGGCCCATGAACACTGAAGCTTTCTTT.

This chain links TRBV14 with TRBJ2-3, with D possibly TRBD2 on 6 matching bases. The CDR3 consists of 16 residues. Trimming left V 2 bases short and J 5 bases short, with 17 bases between. Germline V gene data show CDR1 as SGHDN and CDR2 as FVKESK. DNA for the CDR3: TGTGCCAGCAGCCAAAGATCGGGAGTATTGCGAGATACGCAGTATTTT. Its protein product is CASSQRSGVLRDTQYF.

The table lists this clone with a few counts. This sequence joins TRBV2 and TRBJ1-4; D may be TRBD1 (5 bases). Germline V lookup: CDR1 SNHLY, CDR2 FYNNEI. The V end lost 9 bases, the J end lost 1 base, and 9 bases lay between the germline ends. CDR3 length: 13 residues. The CDR3 sequence is CASQTVTNEKLFF. The CDR3 region has the DNA TGTGCCAGTCAGACAGTAACTAATGAAAAACTGTTTTTT.

This clone was seen only once. This chain links TRBV5-1 with TRBJ2-7; 8 bases match TRBD1. CDR1 is SGHRS, CDR2 YFSETQ, per germline. V lost 5 bases and J lost 2; bases outside the gene matches: 6. This CDR3 spans 14 amino acids. CDR3 sequence: CASSFDRGTYEQYF. The CDR3 DNA reads as TGCGCCAGCAGTTTTGACAGGGGAACCTACGAGCAGTACTTC. Drawing the rest from reference TRBV5-1 and TRBJ2-7, the complete variable domain is KAGVTQTPRYLIKTRGQQVTLSCSPISGHRSVSWYQQTPGQGLQFLFEYFSETQRNKGNFPGRFSGRQFSNSRSEMNVSTLELGDSALYLCASSFDRGTYEQYFGPGTRLTVT.

The genes are TRBV7-6 and TRBJ2-3; D call uncertain. The germline gives CDR1 SGHVS, CDR2 FNYEAQ. This CDR3 comprises 14 residues. The V end was cut by 0 bases, the J end by 7 bases, with 11 bases between. CDR3 bases: TGTGCCAGCAGCTTAGCGCTAAGCGTGTATACGCAGTATTTT. It translates to CASSLALSVYTQYF.

Written as DNA, the CDR3 is TGTGCCAGCTCACAAGGACAGGGGAATTGGAACACTGAAGCTTTCTTT. Translated, it gives CASSQGQGNWNTEAFF. The chain carries TRBV18 and TRBJ1-1, with 9 bases lining up with TRBD1. V lost 4 bases, J lost 1 base, and 7 bases stayed unmatched. This CDR3 spans 16 amino acids. Looked up from germline, CDR1 is KGHSH and CDR2 is LQKENI.